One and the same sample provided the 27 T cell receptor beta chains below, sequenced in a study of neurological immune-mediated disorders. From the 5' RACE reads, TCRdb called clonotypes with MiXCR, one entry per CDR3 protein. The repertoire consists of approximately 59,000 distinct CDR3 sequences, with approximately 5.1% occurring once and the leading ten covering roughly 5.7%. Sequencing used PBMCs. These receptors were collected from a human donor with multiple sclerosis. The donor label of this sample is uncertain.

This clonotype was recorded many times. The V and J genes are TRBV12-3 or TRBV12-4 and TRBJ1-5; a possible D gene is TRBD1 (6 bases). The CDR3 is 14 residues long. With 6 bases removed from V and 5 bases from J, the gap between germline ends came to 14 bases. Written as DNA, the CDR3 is TGTGCCAGCAGCCCTACAGGGACCGATCAGCCCCAGCATTTT. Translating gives CASSPTGTDQPQHF.

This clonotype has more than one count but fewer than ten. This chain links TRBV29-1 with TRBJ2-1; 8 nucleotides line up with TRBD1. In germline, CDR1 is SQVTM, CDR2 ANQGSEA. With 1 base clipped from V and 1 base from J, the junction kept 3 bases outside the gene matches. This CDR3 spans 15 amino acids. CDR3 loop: CSVEGDRGSYNEQFF. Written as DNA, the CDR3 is TGCAGCGTTGAAGGCGACAGGGGATCCTACAATGAGCAGTTCTTC.

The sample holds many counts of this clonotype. The CDR3, as DNA: TGTGCCACCAGAGGGACTGACCTCTACAATGAGCAGTTCTTC. This codes for CATRGTDLYNEQFF. The V and J genes are TRBV24-1 and TRBJ2-1; weak D call: TRBD2 (6 bases). Germline V gene data show CDR1 as KGHDR and CDR2 as SFDVKD. The CDR3 contains 14 residues. V lost 7 bases, J lost 3 bases, and 12 bases lay in between.

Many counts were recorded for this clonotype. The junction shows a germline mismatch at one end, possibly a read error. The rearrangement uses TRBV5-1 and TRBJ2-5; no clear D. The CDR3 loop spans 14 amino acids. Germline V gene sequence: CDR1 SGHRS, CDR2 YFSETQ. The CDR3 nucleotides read TGCGCCAGCAGTTTGGGCGAACCTAGGGAGACCCAGTACTTC. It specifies CASSLGEPRETQYF.

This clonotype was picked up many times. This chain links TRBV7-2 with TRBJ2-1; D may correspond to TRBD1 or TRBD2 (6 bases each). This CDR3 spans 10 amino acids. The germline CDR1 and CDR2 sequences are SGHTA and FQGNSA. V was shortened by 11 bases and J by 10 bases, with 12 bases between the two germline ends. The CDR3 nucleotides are TGTGCCCGGGGGCGTGGGGAGCAGTTCTTC. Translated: CARGRGEQFF.

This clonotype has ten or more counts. The DNA of the CDR3 is TGTGCCAGCAGCTTAGATCGGGGGCCGGGCTATGGCTACACCTTC. It encodes CASSLDRGPGYGYTF. V usage is TRBV11-2 and J usage is TRBJ1-2; maybe TRBD1 (6 bases). The CDR3 contains 15 residues. The V gene's germline CDR1 is SGHAT and CDR2 FQNNGV. Trimming shortened V by 0 bases and J by 4 bases, and 12 bases separated the two germline ends.

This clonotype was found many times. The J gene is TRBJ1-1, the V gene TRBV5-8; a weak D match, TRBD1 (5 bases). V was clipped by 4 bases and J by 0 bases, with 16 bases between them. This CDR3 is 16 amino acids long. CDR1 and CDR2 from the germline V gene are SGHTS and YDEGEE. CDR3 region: CASSHPRVAMNTEAFF. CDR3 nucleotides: TGTGCCAGCAGCCACCCCAGGGTTGCCATGAACACTGAAGCTTTCTTT.

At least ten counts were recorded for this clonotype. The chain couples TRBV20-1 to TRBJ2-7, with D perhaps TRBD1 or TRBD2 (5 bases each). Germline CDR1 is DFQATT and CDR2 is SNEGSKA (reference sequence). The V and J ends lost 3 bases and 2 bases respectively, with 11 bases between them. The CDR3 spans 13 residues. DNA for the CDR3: TGCAGTGCTAGGGGACCTGATGCCTACGAGCAGTACTTC. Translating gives CSARGPDAYEQYF.

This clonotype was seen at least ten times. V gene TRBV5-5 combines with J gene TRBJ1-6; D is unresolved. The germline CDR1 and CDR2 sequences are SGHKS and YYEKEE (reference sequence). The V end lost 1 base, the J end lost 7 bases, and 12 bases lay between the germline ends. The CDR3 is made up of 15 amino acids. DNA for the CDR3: TGTGCCAGCAGCTTGTTATACTTAGGGAATTCACCCCTCCACTTT. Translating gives CASSLLYLGNSPLHF.

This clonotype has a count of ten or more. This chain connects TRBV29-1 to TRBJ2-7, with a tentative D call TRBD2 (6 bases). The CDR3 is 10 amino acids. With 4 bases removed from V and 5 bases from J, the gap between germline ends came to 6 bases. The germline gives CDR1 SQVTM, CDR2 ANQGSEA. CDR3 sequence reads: CSVGEDEQYF. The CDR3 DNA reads TGCAGCGTTGGGGAGGACGAGCAGTACTTC.

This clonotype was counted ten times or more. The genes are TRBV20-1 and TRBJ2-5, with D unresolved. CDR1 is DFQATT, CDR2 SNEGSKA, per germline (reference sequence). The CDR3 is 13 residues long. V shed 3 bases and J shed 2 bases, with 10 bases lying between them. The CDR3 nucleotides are TGCAGTGCTAGTCGCCCTGGACAAGAGACCCAGTACTTC. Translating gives CSASRPGQETQYF.

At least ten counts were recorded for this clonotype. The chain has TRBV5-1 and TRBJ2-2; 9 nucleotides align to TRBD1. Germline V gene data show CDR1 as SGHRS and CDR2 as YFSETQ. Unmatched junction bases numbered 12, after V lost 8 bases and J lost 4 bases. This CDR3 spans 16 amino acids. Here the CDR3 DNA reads TGCGCCAGTCAAACCGGGACAGGGACATCCACCGGGGAGCTGTTTTTT. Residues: CASQTGTGTSTGELFF.

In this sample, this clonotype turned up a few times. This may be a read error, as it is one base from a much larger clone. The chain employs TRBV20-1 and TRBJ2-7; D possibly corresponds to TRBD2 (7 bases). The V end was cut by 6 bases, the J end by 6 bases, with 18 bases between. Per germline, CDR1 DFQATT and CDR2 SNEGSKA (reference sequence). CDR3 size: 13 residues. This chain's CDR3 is CSASRGGQGEQYF. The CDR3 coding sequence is TGCAGTGCCAGTAGGGGGGGGCAAGGCGAGCAGTACTTC.

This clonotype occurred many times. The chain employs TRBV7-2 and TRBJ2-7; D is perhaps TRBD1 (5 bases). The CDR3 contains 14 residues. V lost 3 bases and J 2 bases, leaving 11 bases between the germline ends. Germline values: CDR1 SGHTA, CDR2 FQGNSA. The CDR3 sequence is CASSFSRVAYEQYF. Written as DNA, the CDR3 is TGTGCCAGCAGCTTTAGCAGGGTAGCCTACGAGCAGTACTTC.

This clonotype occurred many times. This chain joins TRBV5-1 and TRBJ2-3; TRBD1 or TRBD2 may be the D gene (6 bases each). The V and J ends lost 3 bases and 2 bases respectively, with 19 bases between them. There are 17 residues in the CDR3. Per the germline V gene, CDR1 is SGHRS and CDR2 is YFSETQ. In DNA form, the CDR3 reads TGCGCCAGCAGCTCACCTCCGGGGGCCCCACACACAGATACGCAGTATTTT. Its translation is CASSSPPGAPHTDTQYF.

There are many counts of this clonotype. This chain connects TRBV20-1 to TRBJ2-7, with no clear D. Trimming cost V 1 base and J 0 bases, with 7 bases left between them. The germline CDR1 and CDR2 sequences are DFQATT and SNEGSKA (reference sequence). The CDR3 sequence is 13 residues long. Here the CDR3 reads CSARVVSSYEQYF. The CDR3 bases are TGCAGTGCTAGAGTCGTCAGCTCCTACGAGCAGTACTTC.

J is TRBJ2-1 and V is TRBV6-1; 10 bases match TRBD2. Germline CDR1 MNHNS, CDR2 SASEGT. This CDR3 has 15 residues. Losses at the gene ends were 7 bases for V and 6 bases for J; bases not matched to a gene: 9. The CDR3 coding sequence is TGTGCCAGCAAAGTCCTAGCGGGAGATATCAATGAGCAGTTCTTC. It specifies CASKVLAGDINEQFF.

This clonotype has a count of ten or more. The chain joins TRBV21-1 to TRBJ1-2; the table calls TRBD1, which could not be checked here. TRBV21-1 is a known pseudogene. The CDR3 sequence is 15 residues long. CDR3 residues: CASSKARDARYGYTF. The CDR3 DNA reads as TGTGCCAGCAGCAAGGCCCGGGACGCTCGGTATGGCTACACCTTC.

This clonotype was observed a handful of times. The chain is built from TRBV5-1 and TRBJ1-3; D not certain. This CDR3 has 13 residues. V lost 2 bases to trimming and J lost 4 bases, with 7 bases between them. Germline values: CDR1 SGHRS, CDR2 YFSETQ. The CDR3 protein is CASSFSQGNTIYF. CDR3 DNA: TGCGCCAGCAGCTTCTCGCAGGGAAACACCATATATTTT.

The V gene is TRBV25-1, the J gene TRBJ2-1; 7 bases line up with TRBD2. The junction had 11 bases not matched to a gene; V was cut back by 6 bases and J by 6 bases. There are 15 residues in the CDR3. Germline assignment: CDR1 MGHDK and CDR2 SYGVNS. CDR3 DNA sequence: TGTGCCAGCAGAGAAGCGGGGCGGCTTCCCAATGAGCAGTTCTTC. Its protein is CASREAGRLPNEQFF. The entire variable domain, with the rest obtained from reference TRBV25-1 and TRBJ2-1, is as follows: EADIYQTPRYLVIGTGKKITLECSQTMGHDKMYWYQQDPGMELHLIHYSYGVNSTEKGDLSSESTVSRIRTEHFPLTLESARPSHTSQYLCASREAGRLPNEQFFGPGTRLTVL.

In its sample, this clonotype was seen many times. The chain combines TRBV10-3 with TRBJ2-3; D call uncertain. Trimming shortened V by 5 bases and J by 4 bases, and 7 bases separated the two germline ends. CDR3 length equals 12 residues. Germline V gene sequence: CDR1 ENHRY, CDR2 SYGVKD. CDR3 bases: TGTGCCATCAGTTCGGACCCAGATACGCAGTATTTT. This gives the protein CAISSDPDTQYF.

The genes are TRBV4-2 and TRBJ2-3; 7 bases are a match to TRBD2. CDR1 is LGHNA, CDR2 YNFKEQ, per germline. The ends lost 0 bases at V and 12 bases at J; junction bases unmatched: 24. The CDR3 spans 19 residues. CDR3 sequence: CASSQDRTREDRAKNIQYF. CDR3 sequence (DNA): TGTGCCAGCAGCCAAGATCGGACTAGAGAGGACCGTGCCAAAAACATTCAGTATTTT.

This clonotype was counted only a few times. CDR3 sequence: CASSYRTVRSNQPQHF. The CDR3 DNA follows: TGTGCCAGCAGTTATAGGACGGTTCGGAGCAATCAGCCCCAGCATTTT. V gene TRBV6-2 or TRBV6-3 combines with J gene TRBJ1-5; no clear D. CDR3 length equals 16 residues. Germline V lookup: CDR1 MNHEY, CDR2 SVGEGT. With 3 bases removed from V and 1 base from J, the gap between germline ends came to 13 bases.

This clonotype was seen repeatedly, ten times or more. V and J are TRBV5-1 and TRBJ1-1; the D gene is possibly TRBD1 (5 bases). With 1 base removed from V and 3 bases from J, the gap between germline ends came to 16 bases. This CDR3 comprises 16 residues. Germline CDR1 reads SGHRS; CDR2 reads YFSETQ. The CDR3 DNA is TGCGCCAGCAGCTTGAACTTAGGACATCAGTACACTGAAGCTTTCTTT. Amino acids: CASSLNLGHQYTEAFF.

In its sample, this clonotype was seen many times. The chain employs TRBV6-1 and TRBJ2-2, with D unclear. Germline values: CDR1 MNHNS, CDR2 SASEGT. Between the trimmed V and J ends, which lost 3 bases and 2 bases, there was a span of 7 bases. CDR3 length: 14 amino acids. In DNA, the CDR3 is TGTGCCAGCAGTGAGCAGGATAACACCGGGGAGCTGTTTTTT. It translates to CASSEQDNTGELFF.

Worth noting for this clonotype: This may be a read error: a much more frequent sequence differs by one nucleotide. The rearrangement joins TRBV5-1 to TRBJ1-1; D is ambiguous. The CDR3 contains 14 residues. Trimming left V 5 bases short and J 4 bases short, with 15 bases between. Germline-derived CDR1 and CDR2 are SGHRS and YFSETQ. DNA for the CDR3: TGCGCCAGCAGTGGCCACACAATGACCACTGAAGCTTTCTTT. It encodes CASSGHTMTTEAFF. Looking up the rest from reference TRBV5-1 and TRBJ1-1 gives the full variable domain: KAGVTQTPRYLIKTRGQQVTLSCSPISGHRSVSWYQQTPGQGLQFLFEYFSETQRNKGNFPGRFSGRQFSNSRSEMNVSTLELGDSALYLCASSGHTMTTEAFFGQGTRLTVV.

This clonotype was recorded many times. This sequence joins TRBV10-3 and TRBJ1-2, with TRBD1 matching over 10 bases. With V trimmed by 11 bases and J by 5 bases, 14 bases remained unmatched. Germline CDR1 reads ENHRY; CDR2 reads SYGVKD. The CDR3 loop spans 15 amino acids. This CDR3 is CASKVFPGQGYGYTF. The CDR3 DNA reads TGTGCCTCTAAAGTTTTTCCGGGACAGGGGTATGGCTACACCTTC.